One sample yielded the 10 T cell receptor beta chains listed below, sequenced in a study of shared clonotypes between healthy human individuals. Data came from immunoSEQ multiplex PCR; TCRdb stores just in-frame clones and leaves some out. Among 170,000 or so clones, over 50% were seen once, and the ten largest hold over 9.5%. The sequenced material came from memory CD4+ T cells sorted from blood. Subset here: CD45RA-negative fraction. Receptor source: a man aged 25 to 40 in good health.

This clone was counted between two and nine times. The chain has TRBV6-1 and TRBJ1-1; D uncertain. Germline values: CDR1 MNHNS, CDR2 SASEGT. The V gene lost 4 bases and the J gene lost 0 bases, with 9 bases spanning the gap. This CDR3 comprises 14 residues. CDR3 sequence: CASSGRAVNTEAFF. The CDR3, as DNA: TGTGCCAGCAGTGGAAGGGCGGTGAACACTGAAGCTTTCTTT.

V usage is TRBV10-3 and J usage is TRBJ2-3; 7 nucleotides agree with TRBD2. The CDR3 is 13 residues long. V shed 10 bases and J 5 bases; nucleotides not matched to a gene: 9. Germline V gene data show CDR1 as ENHRY and CDR2 as SYGVKD. CDR3 region: CATQRDNGDTQYF. CDR3 coding DNA: TGTGCCACACAGCGGGATAATGGAGATACGCAGTATTTT.

This clone was found a few times. This chain links TRBV5-1 with TRBJ2-7; 12 bases are a match to TRBD2. Trimming cost V 0 bases and J 0 bases; bases outside gene matches: 1. This CDR3 spans 16 amino acids. In germline, CDR1 is SGHRS, CDR2 YFSETQ. The CDR3, as DNA: TGCGCCAGCAGCTTGGCTAGCGGGAGGGCCTCCTACGAGCAGTACTTC. Protein sequence: CASSLASGRASYEQYF. The entire variable domain, with the rest obtained from reference TRBV5-1 and TRBJ2-7, is as follows: KAGVTQTPRYLIKTRGQQVTLSCSPISGHRSVSWYQQTPGQGLQFLFEYFSETQRNKGNFPGRFSGRQFSNSRSEMNVSTLELGDSALYLCASSLASGRASYEQYFGPGTRLTVT.

V is TRBV28 and J is TRBJ1-2; D not resolved. The CDR3 is 14 residues long. Germline assignment: CDR1 MDHEN and CDR2 SYDVKM. V lost 7 bases and J 6 bases, leaving 18 bases between the germline ends. This CDR3 reads CASKPLDTKDGYTF. The CDR3 DNA sequence: TGTGCCAGCAAACCCCTCGACACGAAGGATGGCTACACCTTC.

The chain links TRBV19 to TRBJ1-2; D unresolved. The V end was cut by 3 bases, the J end by 5 bases, with 13 bases between. This CDR3 is 14 amino acids long. CDR1 is LNHDA, CDR2 SQIVND, per germline (reference sequence). For the CDR3, the DNA is TGTGCCAGTAGTATTATTTCGACTTTTTATGGCTACACCTTC. Its protein is CASSIISTFYGYTF.

This clone was seen a few times. J is TRBJ1-1 and V is TRBV5-4; TRBD1 is a possible D gene (5 bases). CDR3 size: 16 residues. Between the trimmed V and J ends, which lost 2 bases and 3 bases, there was a span of 17 bases. In germline, CDR1 is SGHNT, CDR2 YYREEE (reference sequence). CDR3 sequence: CASSFPTGVGYTEAFF. The CDR3 DNA sequence: TGTGCCAGCAGCTTTCCGACGGGGGTAGGGTACACTGAAGCTTTCTTT. The variable domain in full, completed from reference TRBV5-4 and TRBJ1-1, reads ETGVTQSPTHLIKTRGQQVTLRCSSQSGHNTVSWYQQALGQGPQFIFQYYREEENGRGNFPPRFSGLQFPNYSSELNVNALELDDSALYLCASSFPTGVGYTEAFFGQGTRLTVV.

The chain uses TRBV10-2 and TRBJ2-3; D is ambiguous. CDR3 size: 13 residues. V shed 4 bases and J shed 11 bases, with 16 bases lying between them. Germline CDR1 and CDR2: WSHSY and SAAADI. CDR3 nucleotide sequence: TGCGCCAGCAGTGCCCCAGCTCTTTCCGGGCAGTATTTT. The encoded protein is CASSAPALSGQYF.

Notes on this clone: The same CDR3 arises from other DNA sequences in this sample as well. The CDR3 DNA is TGCGCCAGCAGCTTGGCCGCAGGGCAAGAGACCCAGTACTTC. It specifies CASSLAAGQETQYF. The V gene is TRBV5-1, the J gene TRBJ2-5, with a tentative D call TRBD1 (5 bases). The V gene's germline CDR1 is SGHRS and CDR2 YFSETQ. There are 14 residues in the CDR3. Trimming took off 0 bases at V and 2 bases at J, with 8 bases between the two ends.

This clone was detected a few times. The gene calls are TRBV7-2 and TRBJ1-5; 9 positions agree with TRBD1. CDR1 is SGHTA and CDR2 is FQGNSA in the germline V gene. J lost 8 bases, V lost 5 bases, and 7 bases had no gene match. The CDR3 is 14 residues long. CDR3 coding DNA: TGTGCCAGCAGCCACGACAGGGGGGTTAAGCCCCAGCATTTT. Its protein is CASSHDRGVKPQHF.

V is TRBV7-2 and J is TRBJ2-1; 8 bases fit TRBD1. The germline V gene encodes CDR1 SGHTA and CDR2 FQGNSA. The CDR3 totals 20 residues. V trimming: 0 bases; J trimming: 4 bases; junction bases outside the gene matches: 17. The CDR3 DNA reads TGTGCCAGCAGCTTAGCGCTAACGGACAGGGTTCCGTATGGATACAATGAGCAGTTCTTC. It encodes CASSLALTDRVPYGYNEQFF.